The 17 T cell receptor beta chains below all came from one sample that was sequenced in a study of cytomegalovirus exposure and HLA in healthy donors. PCR used 60 Vbeta primers and 13 Jbeta primers. Sequencing used immunoSEQ multiplex PCR; TCRdb keeps in-frame clones, though not all of them. Here the sample spans about 150,000 clones, 70% to 85% being singletons. Sequences were obtained from PBMCs. These receptors came from a young man in good health and CMV-seronegative.

The chain is built from TRBV5-5 and TRBJ1-2, with unresolved D. This CDR3 is 15 amino acids long. Trimming stripped 0 bases from V and 3 bases from J, with 12 bases between. Germline assignment: CDR1 SGHKS and CDR2 YYEKEE (reference sequence). The CDR3 here is CASSLADSTHYGYTF. CDR3 in DNA: TGTGCCAGCAGCTTGGCCGATAGTACCCACTATGGCTACACCTTC.

This chain links TRBV5-1 with TRBJ2-1, with 11 bases that match TRBD1. The V gene's germline CDR1 is SGHRS and CDR2 YFSETQ. The CDR3 runs 13 residues. The trim removed 3 bases at V and 12 bases at J, leaving 5 bases unmatched. CDR3 sequence (DNA): TGCGCCAGCAGCTCGGGACAGGGGGGTGGGCAGTTCTTC. The encoded protein is CASSSGQGGGQFF.

This clone showed up just a few times. The rearrangement links TRBV4-2 to TRBJ2-3; 8 positions agree with TRBD2. Trimming removed 0 bases from V and 2 bases from J; junction bases left unmatched: 7. Germline-derived CDR1 and CDR2 are LGHNA and YNFKEQ. The length of the CDR3 is 17 residues. The CDR3, as DNA: TGTGCCAGCAGCCAAGATCCAGCGGGGGCAAACACAGATACGCAGTATTTT. As protein: CASSQDPAGANTDTQYF.

The chain employs TRBV28 and TRBJ2-7; D ambiguous. This CDR3 has 12 amino acids. The V gene's germline CDR1 is MDHEN and CDR2 SYDVKM. V dropped 4 bases and J dropped 3 bases, with 7 bases sitting between them. The CDR3 region is CASSSWSYEQYF. The CDR3 DNA reads TGTGCCAGCAGTTCATGGAGCTACGAGCAGTACTTC.

The chain recombines TRBV25-1 with TRBJ1-4; TRBD1 matches at 8 bases. The germline gives CDR1 MGHDK, CDR2 SYGVNS. The V gene end was trimmed by 6 bases and the J gene end by 7 bases; junction bases not matched to a gene: 7. CDR3 size: 14 residues. The CDR3 is CASRETGAGEKLFF. CDR3 DNA sequence: TGTGCCAGCAGAGAGACAGGGGCTGGTGAAAAACTGTTTTTT.

This clone has just a few counts. The CDR3 DNA is TGTGCCAGCAGCCAAGTACGAGGTGAGAGTTCACCCCTCCACTTT. Protein: CASSQVRGESSPLHF. J is TRBJ1-6 and V is TRBV4-2, with no clear D. The CDR3 length is 15 residues. Germline V gene data show CDR1 as LGHNA and CDR2 as YNFKEQ. The ends were cut back, 1 base at V and 9 bases at J, with 13 bases in the middle.

The DNA of the CDR3 is TGTGCCAGCAGCTTAATGGGACAGGGGCAAGAGACCCAGTACTTC. Residues: CASSLMGQGQETQYF. The chain couples TRBV5-6 to TRBJ2-5; 10 bases match TRBD1. Trimming removed 2 bases from V and 2 bases from J; junction bases left unmatched: 3. Per the germline V gene, CDR1 is SGHDT and CDR2 is YYEEEE. CDR3 length: 15 residues.

The chain employs TRBV6-1 and TRBJ1-2; 10 bases fit TRBD1. CDR1 and CDR2 (germline): MNHNS, SASEGT. V shed 6 bases, J shed 8 bases, and the junction held 9 bases outside the gene matches. This CDR3 is built from 14 residues. The CDR3, as DNA: TGTGCCAGCAGGGACCGGGACAGGGGACCGGGCTACACCTTC. Encoded protein: CASRDRDRGPGYTF.

The chain couples TRBV28 to TRBJ2-5; the match to TRBD1 covers 8 bases. V trimming: 2 bases; J trimming: 4 bases; junction bases outside the gene matches: 12. CDR3 length: 17 residues. Germline V CDR1 and CDR2: MDHEN, SYDVKM. The chain's CDR3 is CASSLIDRGLGRETQYF. For the CDR3, the DNA is TGTGCCAGCAGTTTAATTGACAGGGGTTTAGGGAGAGAGACCCAGTACTTC.

The V call is TRBV5-4, the J call TRBJ2-5, with TRBD1 matching 8 bases. This CDR3 has 13 amino acids. In germline, CDR1 is SGHNT, CDR2 YYREEE (reference sequence). V trimming: 3 bases; J trimming: 5 bases; junction bases outside the gene matches: 3. Here the CDR3 DNA reads TGTGCCAGCAGCTCCAGGGGGCGTGAGACCCAGTACTTC. Translating it yields CASSSRGRETQYF. Looking up the rest from reference TRBV5-4 and TRBJ2-5 gives the full variable domain: ETGVTQSPTHLIKTRGQQVTLRCSSQSGHNTVSWYQQALGQGPQFIFQYYREEENGRGNFPPRFSGLQFPNYSSELNVNALELDDSALYLCASSSRGRETQYFGPGTRLLVL.

This clone has more than one count but fewer than ten. The chain couples TRBV5-4 to TRBJ2-3; D is unclear. The CDR3 runs 14 residues. V was shortened by 4 bases and J by 0 bases, with 9 bases between the two germline ends. In germline, CDR1 is SGHNT, CDR2 YYREEE (reference sequence). DNA for the CDR3: TGTGCCAGCAGCCAGACTGTTAGCACAGATACGCAGTATTTT. Its protein product is CASSQTVSTDTQYF.

This rearrangement joins TRBV27 to TRBJ1-1; possible D gene TRBD1, 5 bases. Germline lookup yields CDR1 MNHEY and CDR2 SMNVEV (reference sequence). Trimming pared 3 bases from V and 4 bases from J, leaving 12 bases between. This CDR3 contains 14 residues. The CDR3 loop is CASSFGGLATEAFF. The CDR3 DNA reads as TGTGCCAGCAGTTTTGGGGGGTTGGCCACTGAAGCTTTCTTT.

Points on this clone: Additional DNA sequences in this sample encode the identical CDR3. The chain has TRBV29-1 and TRBJ2-3; 9 bases align to TRBD1. The V gene's germline CDR1 is SQVTM and CDR2 ANQGSEA. The CDR3 length is 12 residues. Losses at the gene ends were 7 bases for V and 1 base for J; bases not matched to a gene: 0. CDR3 in amino acids: CSGTGGTDTQYF. CDR3 nucleotide sequence: TGCAGCGGGACAGGGGGCACAGATACGCAGTATTTT.

This clone was seen only a few times. The chain joins TRBV4-3 to TRBJ1-2; D ambiguous. The CDR3 contains 14 residues. From germline, CDR1 is LGHNA and CDR2 YSLEER. With 0 bases removed from V and 4 bases from J, the gap between germline ends came to 9 bases. The CDR3 DNA is TGCGCCAGCAGCCAAGAATCCGCAGTCTATGGCTACACCTTC. Protein sequence: CASSQESAVYGYTF.

This rearrangement joins TRBV28 to TRBJ2-7; 7 bases are a match to TRBD1. The germline CDR1 and CDR2 sequences are MDHEN and SYDVKM. V lost 5 bases, J lost 7 bases, and 11 bases stayed unmatched. This CDR3 region has 14 residues. DNA of the CDR3: TGTGCCAGCAGTGCGTCTTACAGGGGTAGGGAGCAGTACTTC. This sequence encodes CASSASYRGREQYF.

V gene TRBV28 combines with J gene TRBJ1-5; TRBD1 aligns across 8 bases. The CDR3 spans 16 residues. V trimming: 4 bases; J trimming: 3 bases; junction bases outside the gene matches: 8. CDR1 MDHEN and CDR2 SYDVKM come from the germline V gene. Here the CDR3 DNA reads TGTGCCAGCAGTTCTAGCCAGGGGGCAAACAATCAGCCCCAGCATTTT. Encoded protein: CASSSSQGANNQPQHF.

V and J are TRBV5-5 and TRBJ1-5; 7 bases map to TRBD1. Germline CDR1 reads SGHKS; CDR2 reads YYEKEE (reference sequence). V was pared by 0 bases and J by 4 bases, with 4 bases of the junction left unmatched. This CDR3 contains 15 residues. The CDR3 region is CASSLGETGNQPQHF. CDR3 nucleotide sequence: TGTGCCAGCAGCTTGGGGGAGACAGGGAATCAGCCCCAGCATTTT.